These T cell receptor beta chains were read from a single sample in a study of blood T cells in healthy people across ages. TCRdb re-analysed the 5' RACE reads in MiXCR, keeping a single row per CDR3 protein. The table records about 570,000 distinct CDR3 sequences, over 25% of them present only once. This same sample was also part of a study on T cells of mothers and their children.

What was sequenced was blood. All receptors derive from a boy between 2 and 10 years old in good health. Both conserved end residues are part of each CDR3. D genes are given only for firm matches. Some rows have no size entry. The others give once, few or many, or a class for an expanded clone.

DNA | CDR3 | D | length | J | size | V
TGTGCCAGCAGTGGGACTAGCGGGAGGCCCTCCTACGAGCAGTACTTC | CASSGTSGRPSYEQYF | TRBD2 | 16 | TRBJ2-7 | . | TRBV12-3/TRBV12-4
TGCGCCAGCGCTCGGGCAGGGAATGAAAAACTGTTTTTT | CASARAGNEKLFF | . | 13 | TRBJ1-4 | . | TRBV5-1
TGCGCCAGCAGCTCGGACGTCTACGAGCAGTACTTC | CASSSDVYEQYF | . | 12 | TRBJ2-7 | . | TRBV5-1
TGTGCCAGCAGCCGAACAGGTAGCTCCTACAATGAGCAGTTCTTC | CASSRTGSSYNEQFF | . | 15 | TRBJ2-1 | . | TRBV11-2
TGCAGTGCTAGTGGGCAACGGACCCAGTACTTC | CSASGQRTQYF | . | 11 | TRBJ2-5 | . | TRBV20-1
TGTGCCACTCGGTCTGGCGTACACTCTGGAAACACCATATATTTT | CATRSGVHSGNTIYF | . | 15 | TRBJ1-3 | . | TRBV19
TGTGCCAGCAGCCCCGCGGTTAGGCATGAGCAGTTCTTC | CASSPAVRHEQFF | . | 13 | TRBJ2-1 | few | TRBV3-1
TGTGCCAGCAAGGGCGGAGCGCCACCCTACGAGCAGTACTTC | CASKGGAPPYEQYF | . | 14 | TRBJ2-7 | few | TRBV25-1
TGCAGTGCTACCTTCCGGGGCTACGAGCAGTACTTC | CSATFRGYEQYF | . | 12 | TRBJ2-7 | . | TRBV20-1
TGTGCCAGCAGTTACTCGAATGGGGGGCCTGACGAGCAGTACTTC | CASSYSNGGPDEQYF | . | 15 | TRBJ2-7 | . | TRBV6-5
TGTGCCAGCAGCCACGGACAGGCCCAACACTTT | CASSHGQAQHF | TRBD1 | 11 | TRBJ1-6 | few | TRBV3-1
TGTGCCAGCAGTCTGGTAGCTCTTCGTGGCACAGATACGCAGTATTTT | CASSLVALRGTDTQYF | . | 16 | TRBJ2-3 | . | TRBV12-3/TRBV12-4
TGCAGCGTTGGGGGGGGTCCCCAAGAGACCCAGTACTTC | CSVGGGPQETQYF | TRBD2 | 13 | TRBJ2-5 | few | TRBV29-1
TGTGCCAGCAGTTGGACTAGCGGGGACGGGGAGCAGTACTTC | CASSWTSGDGEQYF | TRBD2 | 14 | TRBJ2-5 | . | TRBV6-6
TGCAGTGCGCTGACGATGCAGGGAATGAACACTGAAGCTTTCTTT | CSALTMQGMNTEAFF | . | 15 | TRBJ1-1 | few | TRBV20-1
TGCGCCAGCAGCGGCGTTACAGGGTTGGGCTCTGGGGCCAACGTCCCGACTTTC | CASSGVTGLGSGANVPTF | . | 18 | TRBJ2-6 | . | TRBV5-1
TGTGCCATCAGTGGAAGGGCAGGGGGCTATGGCTACACCTTC | CAISGRAGGYGYTF | TRBD1 | 14 | TRBJ1-2 | few | TRBV10-3
TGTGCCAGCGGCGGACGGGGTTATAGGCCCCAGCATTTT | CASGGRGYRPQHF | . | 13 | TRBJ1-5 | . | TRBV12-3/TRBV12-4
TGCGCCATACCGGGACATCGCTCTGGGGCCAACGTCCTGACTTTC | CAIPGHRSGANVLTF | . | 15 | TRBJ2-6 | . | TRBV20-1
TGCAGTGCTAGAGATAGGCGGAGAGGATCCTACGAGCAGTACTTC | CSARDRRRGSYEQYF | . | 15 | TRBJ2-7 | few | TRBV20-1
TGTGCCAGCAGTGAACGGACAGGGGAGCGCCACAATGAGCAGTTCTTC | CASSERTGERHNEQFF | TRBD1 | 16 | TRBJ2-1 | . | TRBV25-1
TGCAGTGCCCAGCCATCTGTTATGGGGACCCAGTACTTC | CSAQPSVMGTQYF | . | 13 | TRBJ2-5 | . | TRBV20-1
TGTGCCAGCAGCTTAGAACACCCAGGGGCCACTGAAGCTTTCTTT | CASSLEHPGATEAFF | . | 15 | TRBJ1-1 | few | TRBV7-2
TGCAGTGCAACCGGGACTAGCTTAATTGAGCAGTTCTTC | CSATGTSLIEQFF | TRBD2 | 13 | TRBJ2-1 | . | TRBV20-1
TGCAGTGCTAGTGGAAAAGAGACCCAGTACTTC | CSASGKETQYF | . | 11 | TRBJ2-5 | few | TRBV20-1
TGTGCCAGCAGCCTTTTCTCTGGGGCCAACGTCCTGACTTTC | CASSLFSGANVLTF | . | 14 | TRBJ2-6 | many | TRBV9
TGTGCCGGCACCGAGGCAGGGAGGCGCTCCTACAATGAGCAGTTCTTC | CAGTEAGRRSYNEQFF | . | 16 | TRBJ2-1 | . | TRBV6-2/TRBV6-3
TGTGCCAGCAGCTTAGCCGGCGGGACTCGAGGGACCCAGTACTTC | CASSLAGGTRGTQYF | . | 15 | TRBJ2-5 | once | TRBV7-2
TGCAGCGCCCTAACGGGGGACAGGGGGACCCAGCCCCAGCATTTT | CSALTGDRGTQPQHF | TRBD1 | 15 | TRBJ1-5 | . | TRBV29-1
TGCAGCGTGACAGGGGACGAGGGTTATGGCTACACCTTC | CSVTGDEGYGYTF | TRBD1 | 13 | TRBJ1-2 | . | TRBV29-1
TGTGCCAGTACCCCAAGCGGGGGTCCAACCTACGAGCAGTACTTC | CASTPSGGPTYEQYF | TRBD2 | 15 | TRBJ2-7 | . | TRBV19
TGTGCCAGCAGCCCGTCCTCGGAGACCCAGTACTTC | CASSPSSETQYF | . | 12 | TRBJ2-5 | many | TRBV7-2
TGTGCCAGCAGTTGGGTGGCTGGAAACACCATATATTTT | CASSWVAGNTIYF | . | 13 | TRBJ1-3 | . | TRBV12-3/TRBV12-4
TGCGCCAGCAGTCCACTAGCGGGAGACACAGATACGCAGTATTTT | CASSPLAGDTDTQYF | TRBD2 | 15 | TRBJ2-3 | . | TRBV4-1
TGTGCCAGCAGTGAATCGGGCAGGGAGAACACTGAAGCTTTCTTT | CASSESGRENTEAFF | . | 15 | TRBJ1-1 | . | TRBV25-1
TGTGCCTGGAGTGTACACGGGGACGCCTACAATGAGCAGTTCTTC | CAWSVHGDAYNEQFF | . | 15 | TRBJ2-1 | . | TRBV30
TGTGCCAGCAGCTTTAGCGGGAGCTACACAGATACGCAGTATTTT | CASSFSGSYTDTQYF | TRBD2 | 15 | TRBJ2-3 | . | TRBV7-8
TGTGCCAGCAGCGTCCCTGCTGGGGCCAACGTCCTGACTTTC | CASSVPAGANVLTF | . | 14 | TRBJ2-6 | . | TRBV9
TGTGCCAGCAGTTTTCAAGGCGGGAATTCACCCCTCCACTTT | CASSFQGGNSPLHF | . | 14 | TRBJ1-6 | . | TRBV12-3/TRBV12-4
TGTGCCAGCAGCTTGGATTTGCGTCTGGGCCATGAGCAGTTCTTC | CASSLDLRLGHEQFF | . | 15 | TRBJ2-1 | few | TRBV5-4